The source of this T cell receptor beta chain is a study of cytomegalovirus exposure and HLA in healthy donors. In the case of this clone: Its specificity is not known.

V was pared by 5 bases and J by 3 bases, with 6 bases of the junction left unmatched. The CDR3 loop spans 16 amino acids. Germline CDR1 WSHSY, CDR2 SAAADI. This table comes from immunoSEQ multiplex PCR, and its TCRdb copy is limited to in-frame clones, with some not included. The sample lists about 130,000 clones; around nine tenths were seen once. General study results and limits: In the roughly 120 validation repertoires, a later analysis found that first-cohort TCR clusters tended to co-occur.

This sequence joins TRBV10-2 and TRBJ1-6, with TRBD1 matching 8 bases. Source material: PBMCs. The origin of this receptor is a man aged 30 to 39 in good health and CMV-seronegative. Here the CDR3 reads CASSIGQGLYNSPLHF. The DNA for the CDR3 is TGCGCCAGCAGTATAGGACAGGGTCTCTATAATTCACCCCTCCACTTT.